What follows are 19 T cell receptor beta chains derived from one specimen sequenced in a study of blood T cell repertoires in COVID-19. Sequenced by immunoSEQ multiplex PCR; TCRdb stores in-frame clones only, minus some. The sample lists approximately 190,000 clones; around 80% were seen once. Sequenced material: peripheral blood. All receptors come from a man aged 30 to 39 with active or convalescent COVID-19.

The rearrangement uses TRBV5-6 and TRBJ1-2; D perhaps matches TRBD1 (5 bases). This CDR3 is 14 amino acids long. The ends were cut back, 4 bases at V and 5 bases at J, with 15 bases in the middle. CDR1 and CDR2 from the germline V gene are SGHDT and YYEEEE. CDR3 loop: CASSPRVGGYGYTF. The CDR3, as DNA: TGTGCCAGCAGCCCCCGAGTGGGGGGATATGGCTACACCTTC.

This clone was recorded once. The chain has TRBV9 and TRBJ2-7; TRBD1 aligns across 9 bases. Germline CDR1 and CDR2: SGDLS and YYNGEE. V shed 4 bases, J shed 5 bases, and the junction held 10 bases outside the gene matches. The length of the CDR3 is 15 residues. In DNA form, the CDR3 reads TGTGCCAGCAGCAGAACAGGGGGCCCTCTTGACGAGCAGTACTTC. Translated: CASSRTGGPLDEQYF. Full variable domain (missing parts from reference TRBV9 and TRBJ2-7): DSGVTQTPKHLITATGQRVTLRCSPRSGDLSVYWYQQSLDQGLQFLIQYYNGEERAKGNILERFSAQQFPDLHSELNLSSLELGDSALYFCASSRTGGPLDEQYFGPGTRLTVT.

The table lists this clone with a few counts. J is TRBJ2-1 and V is TRBV7-6, with D hard to call. CDR1 is SGHVS and CDR2 is FNYEAQ in the germline V gene. Trimming removed 5 bases from V and 9 bases from J, with 8 bases in between. The CDR3 spans 11 residues. The CDR3 here is CASSRVGEQFF. CDR3 DNA: TGTGCCAGCAGCCGAGTCGGTGAGCAGTTCTTC.

The rearrangement joins TRBV7-8 to TRBJ1-5, with TRBD1 identical over 7 bases. V dropped 3 bases and J dropped 5; count of bases not matched to a gene: 13. The CDR3 loop spans 17 amino acids. From germline, CDR1 is SGHVS and CDR2 FQNEAQ. The CDR3 loop reads CASSFTSGTEGDQPQHF. The CDR3, as DNA: TGTGCCAGCAGCTTCACCTCCGGGACAGAGGGCGATCAGCCCCAGCATTTT.

V gene TRBV9 combines with J gene TRBJ1-2; D unresolved. Germline V gene sequence: CDR1 SGDLS, CDR2 YYNGEE. The CDR3 is made up of 15 amino acids. Trimming removed 4 bases from V and 0 bases from J, with 13 bases in between. The DNA of the CDR3 is TGTGCCAGCAGCCCCCGGGGAGCTTCTAACTATGGCTACACCTTC. Translation gives CASSPRGASNYGYTF. The full variable domain, in which reference TRBV9 and TRBJ1-2 provide the parts outside the CDR3, is DSGVTQTPKHLITATGQRVTLRCSPRSGDLSVYWYQQSLDQGLQFLIQYYNGEERAKGNILERFSAQQFPDLHSELNLSSLELGDSALYFCASSPRGASNYGYTFGSGTRLTVV.

V gene TRBV3-1 (or the pseudogene TRBV3-2) combines with J gene TRBJ2-7; weak D call: TRBD2 (5 bases). This CDR3 comprises 15 residues. Germline V gene lookup returns CDR1 LGHDT and CDR2 YNNKEL (reference sequence). V was clipped by 1 base and J by 3 bases, with 13 bases between them. CDR3 DNA sequence: TGTGCCAGCAGCCAAGGGGCCTCGGGATTCTACGAGCAGTACTTC. Protein product: CASSQGASGFYEQYF.

This rearrangement joins TRBV7-2 to TRBJ2-5; tentatively, D is TRBD2 (7 bases). CDR1 is SGHTA, CDR2 FQGNSA, per germline. This CDR3 comprises 17 residues. Trimming took off 1 base at V and 1 base at J, with 16 bases between the two ends. In DNA form, the CDR3 reads TGTGCCAGCAGCTTAGTTGGGGCGGGGGCCCTCCAAGAGACCCAGTACTTC. This sequence encodes CASSLVGAGALQETQYF.

The rearrangement uses TRBV10-2 and TRBJ1-5; 10 nucleotides align to TRBD1. V gave up 6 bases and J gave up 0 bases; unmatched junction bases: 8. The V gene's germline CDR1 is WSHSY and CDR2 SAAADI. The CDR3 runs 17 residues. CDR3 coding DNA: TGCGCCAGCAGCGAGACAGGGGGCGCGATTAGCAATCAGCCCCAGCATTTT. This sequence encodes CASSETGGAISNQPQHF.

The chain combines TRBV3-1 (or the pseudogene TRBV3-2) with TRBJ2-6; D is ambiguous. Per germline, CDR1 LGHDT and CDR2 YNNKEL (reference sequence). Trimming removed 0 bases from V and 0 bases from J, with 9 bases in between. The CDR3 totals 17 residues. CDR3: CASSQETEFSGANVLTF. The CDR3 coding sequence is TGTGCCAGCAGCCAAGAAACGGAGTTCTCTGGGGCCAACGTCCTGACTTTC.

Only one count was recorded for this clone. The chain has TRBV5-1 and TRBJ2-4; 7 bases are shared with TRBD1. From germline, CDR1 is SGHRS and CDR2 YFSETQ. The CDR3 covers 15 residues. V shed 0 bases and J 8 bases; nucleotides not matched to a gene: 8. The CDR3 here is CASSLGGGPRDIQYF. As DNA, the CDR3 is TGCGCCAGCAGCTTGGGAGGGGGCCCGAGGGACATTCAGTACTTC.

The chain carries TRBV30 and TRBJ2-3; tentative D call: TRBD1 (6 bases). The V gene lost 4 bases and the J gene lost 2 bases, with 19 bases spanning the gap. CDR3 size: 16 residues. Germline lookup yields CDR1 GTSNPN and CDR2 SVGIG (reference sequence). The CDR3 protein is CAWTPTARGTTDTQYF. In DNA, the CDR3 is TGTGCCTGGACACCGACCGCCAGGGGAACCACAGATACGCAGTATTTT.

This sequence joins TRBV29-1 and TRBJ1-1; 8 positions agree with TRBD1. Per germline, CDR1 SQVTM and CDR2 ANQGSEA. CDR3 size: 14 residues. V shed 7 bases, J shed 0 bases, and the junction held 7 bases outside the gene matches. The CDR3 DNA reads TGCAGCGCTCAGACAGGGGAAATGAACACTGAAGCTTTCTTT. This gives the protein CSAQTGEMNTEAFF. The variable domain in full, completed from reference TRBV29-1 and TRBJ1-1, reads SAVISQKPSRDICQRGTSLTIQCQVDSQVTMMFWYRQQPGQSLTLIATANQGSEATYESGFVIDKFPISRPNLTFSTLTVSNMSPEDSSIYLCSAQTGEMNTEAFFGQGTRLTVV.

The rearrangement uses TRBV3-1 (or the pseudogene TRBV3-2) and TRBJ1-1; D possibly corresponds to TRBD1 (5 bases). The CDR3 runs to 15 residues. Germline assignment: CDR1 LGHDT and CDR2 YNNKEL (reference sequence). The germline V and J ends were trimmed by 4 bases and 4 bases, with 16 bases remaining between them. CDR3 protein: CASSPYSAGGTEAFF. The CDR3 coding sequence is TGTGCCAGCAGCCCGTATTCGGCGGGGGGCACTGAAGCTTTCTTT.

V is TRBV5-8 and J is TRBJ1-5; 8 bases fit TRBD1. Trimming cost V 5 bases and J 1 base; bases outside gene matches: 11. The CDR3 runs to 17 residues. From germline, CDR1 is SGHTS and CDR2 YDEGEE. CDR3 sequence (DNA): TGTGCCAGCAGGTCCCTAGGACAGGGACGCAGCAATCAGCCCCAGCATTTT. Translating gives CASRSLGQGRSNQPQHF.

V gene TRBV27 combines with J gene TRBJ1-1, with TRBD1 as a possible D gene (6 bases). CDR1 is MNHEY, CDR2 SMNVEV, per germline (reference sequence). V lost 5 bases to trimming and J lost 4 bases, with 11 bases between them. The CDR3 loop spans 13 amino acids. The CDR3 protein is CASSLYRVTEAFF. For the CDR3, the DNA is TGTGCCAGCAGTCTGTACAGGGTCACTGAAGCTTTCTTT.

This chain links TRBV10-1 with TRBJ1-1, with TRBD1 matching 10 bases. V gave up 2 bases and J gave up 3 bases; unmatched junction bases: 6. The CDR3 consists of 16 residues. Germline loops: CDR1 WNHNN, CDR2 SYGVQD (reference sequence). The CDR3 region is CASSETPGTGDTEAFF. Here the CDR3 DNA reads TGCGCCAGCAGTGAGACCCCCGGGACAGGGGACACTGAAGCTTTCTTT.

The V and J genes are TRBV6-5 and TRBJ1-2, with a possible D match to TRBD1 (5 bases). CDR1 is MNHEY, CDR2 SVGAGI, per germline. Trimming stripped 6 bases from V and 8 bases from J, with 19 bases between. The CDR3 runs to 14 residues. The CDR3: CASSHQPQGPGYTF. In DNA form, the CDR3 reads TGTGCCAGCAGCCACCAACCCCAGGGCCCGGGCTACACCTTC.

The chain is built from TRBV6-2 or TRBV6-3 and TRBJ1-1, with 7 positions matching TRBD1. Trimming removed 0 bases from V and 5 bases from J; junction bases left unmatched: 6. CDR3 length equals 15 residues. Looked up from germline, CDR1 is MNHEY and CDR2 is SVGEGT. CDR3 bases: TGTGCCAGCAGTTACTCGGAACAGGGGTTAACTGAAGCTTTCTTT. Amino acid sequence: CASSYSEQGLTEAFF.

The rearrangement uses TRBV9 and TRBJ2-5; 9 bases are shared with TRBD2. J gave up 2 bases and V 4 bases, and 12 bases lay outside the gene matches. The CDR3 is made up of 17 amino acids. Germline-derived CDR1 and CDR2 are SGDLS and YYNGEE. For the CDR3, the DNA is TGTGCCAGCAGCCGCCCTAGCGGGACGGGGTTTCAAGAGACCCAGTACTTC. Translated, it gives CASSRPSGTGFQETQYF.